This T cell receptor (beta chain) was identified during a study of blood T cell repertoires in COVID-19. Study in general: Donors in the United States, Italy and Spain gave samples during acute or convalescent COVID-19.

Participants' own reports of clinical history determined their cohort assignment. This CDR3 comprises 14 residues. V was clipped by 0 bases and J by 9 bases, with 15 bases between them. From germline, CDR1 is GTSNPN and CDR2 SVGIG (reference sequence). Some clones are missing from TCRdb's copy, which holds only in-frame ones; the method was immunoSEQ multiplex PCR. The data hold more than 250,000 clones, with around 83% observed a single time. The receptor comes from a man in his forties or fifties who had been exposed to COVID-19. The chain employs TRBV30 and TRBJ2-1; perhaps TRBD2 as D (6 bases). Sequenced input: PBMCs or T cells enriched from blood (not recorded which). CDR3 DNA: TGTGCCTGGAGTGTATCGACCAGGCGGGGTGAGCAGTTCTTC. As protein: CAWSVSTRRGEQFF.